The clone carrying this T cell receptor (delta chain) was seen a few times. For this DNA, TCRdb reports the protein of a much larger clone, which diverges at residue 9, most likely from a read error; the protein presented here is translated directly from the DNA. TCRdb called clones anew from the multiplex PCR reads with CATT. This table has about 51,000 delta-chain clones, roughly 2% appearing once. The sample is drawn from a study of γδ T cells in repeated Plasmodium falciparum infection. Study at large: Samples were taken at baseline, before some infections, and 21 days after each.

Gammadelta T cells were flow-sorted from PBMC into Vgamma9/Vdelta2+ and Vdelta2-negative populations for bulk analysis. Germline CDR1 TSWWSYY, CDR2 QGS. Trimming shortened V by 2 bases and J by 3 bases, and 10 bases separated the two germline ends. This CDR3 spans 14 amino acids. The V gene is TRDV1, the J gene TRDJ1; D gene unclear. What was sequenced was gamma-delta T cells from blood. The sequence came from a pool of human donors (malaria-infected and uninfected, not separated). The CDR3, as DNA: TGTGCTCTTGGGGAAGTCCCCAACGCCGATAAACTCATCTTT. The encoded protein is CALGEVPNADKLIF.